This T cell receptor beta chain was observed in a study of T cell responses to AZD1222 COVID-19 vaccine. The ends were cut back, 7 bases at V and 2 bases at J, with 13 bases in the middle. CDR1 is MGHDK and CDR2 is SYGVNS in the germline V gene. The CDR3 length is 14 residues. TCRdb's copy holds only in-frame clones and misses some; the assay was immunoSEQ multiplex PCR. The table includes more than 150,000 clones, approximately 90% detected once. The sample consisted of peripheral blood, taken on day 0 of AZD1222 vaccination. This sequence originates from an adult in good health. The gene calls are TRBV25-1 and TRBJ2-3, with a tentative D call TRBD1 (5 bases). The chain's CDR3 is CASNGATATDTQYF. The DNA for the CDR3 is TGTGCCAGCAATGGGGCAACGGCCACAGATACGCAGTATTTT.